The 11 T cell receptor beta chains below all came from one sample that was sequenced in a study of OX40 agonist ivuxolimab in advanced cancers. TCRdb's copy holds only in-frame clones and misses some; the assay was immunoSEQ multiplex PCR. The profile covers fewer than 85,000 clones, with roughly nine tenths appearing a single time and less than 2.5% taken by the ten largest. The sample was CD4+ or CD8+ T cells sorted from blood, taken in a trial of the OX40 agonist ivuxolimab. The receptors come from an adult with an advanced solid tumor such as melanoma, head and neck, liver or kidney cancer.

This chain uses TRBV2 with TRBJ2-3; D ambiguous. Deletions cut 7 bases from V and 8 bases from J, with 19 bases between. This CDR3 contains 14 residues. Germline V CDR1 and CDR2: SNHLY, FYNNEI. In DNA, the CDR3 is TGTGCCAGCATAGGGCTAACCTACCGAGGTACGCAGTATTTT. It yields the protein CASIGLTYRGTQYF. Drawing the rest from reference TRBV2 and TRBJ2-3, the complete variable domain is EPEVTQTPSHQVTQMGQEVILRCVPISNHLYFYWYRQILGQKVEFLVSFYNNEISEKSEIFDDQFSVERPDGSNFTLKIRSTKLEDSAMYFCASIGLTYRGTQYFGPGTRLTVL.

CDR3 in DNA: TGTGCCAGTGGGGCCCCTGCGGATACGCAGTATTTT. This encodes CASGAPADTQYF. The chain uses TRBV6-1 and TRBJ2-3; D may be TRBD1 (5 bases). CDR1 is MNHNS, CDR2 SASEGT, per germline. Trimming removed 9 bases from V and 6 bases from J, with 13 bases in between. The CDR3 is 12 residues long.

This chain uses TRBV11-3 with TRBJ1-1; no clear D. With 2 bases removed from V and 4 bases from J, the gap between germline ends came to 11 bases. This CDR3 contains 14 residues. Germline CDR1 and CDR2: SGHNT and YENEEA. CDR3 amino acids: CASSLLRSGTEAFF. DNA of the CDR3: TGTGCCAGCAGCTTACTCAGGAGCGGCACTGAAGCTTTCTTT.

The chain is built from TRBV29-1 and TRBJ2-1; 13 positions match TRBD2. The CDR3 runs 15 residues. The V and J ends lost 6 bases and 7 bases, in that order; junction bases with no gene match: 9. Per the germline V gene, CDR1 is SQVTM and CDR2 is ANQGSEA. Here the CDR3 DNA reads TGCAGCGTGCGTACTAGCGGGGGGGCTAGAAATGAGCAGTTCTTC. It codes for CSVRTSGGARNEQFF.

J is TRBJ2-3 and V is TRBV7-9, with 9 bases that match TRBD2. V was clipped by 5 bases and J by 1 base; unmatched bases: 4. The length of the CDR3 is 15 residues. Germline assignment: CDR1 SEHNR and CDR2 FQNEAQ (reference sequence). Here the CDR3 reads CASSISSGGTDTQYF. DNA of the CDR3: TGTGCCAGCAGCATCTCTAGCGGGGGCACAGATACGCAGTATTTT.

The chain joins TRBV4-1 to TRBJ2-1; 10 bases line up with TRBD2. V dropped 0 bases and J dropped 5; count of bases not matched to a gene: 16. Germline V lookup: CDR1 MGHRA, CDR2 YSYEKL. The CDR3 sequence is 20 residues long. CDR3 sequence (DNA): TGCGCCAGCAGCCAAGAGGGTTACGCGGTAGCGGGGGGTTACGACAATGAGCAGTTCTTC. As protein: CASSQEGYAVAGGYDNEQFF.

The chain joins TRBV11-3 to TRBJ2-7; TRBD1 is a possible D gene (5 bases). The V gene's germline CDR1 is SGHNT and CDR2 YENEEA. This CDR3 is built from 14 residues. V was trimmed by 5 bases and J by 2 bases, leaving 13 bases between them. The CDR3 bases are TGTGCCAGCAGCCCCGACCCAGGGCCCTACGAGCAGTACTTC. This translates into CASSPDPGPYEQYF. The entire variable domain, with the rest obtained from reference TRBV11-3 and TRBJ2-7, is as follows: EAGVVQSPRYKIIEKKQPVAFWCNPISGHNTLYWYLQNLGQGPELLIRYENEEAVDDSQLPKDRFSAERLKGVDSTLKIQPAELGDSAVYLCASSPDPGPYEQYFGPGTRLTVT.

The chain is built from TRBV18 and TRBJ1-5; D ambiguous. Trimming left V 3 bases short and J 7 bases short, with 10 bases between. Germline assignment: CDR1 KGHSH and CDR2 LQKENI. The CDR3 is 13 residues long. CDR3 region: CASSPDERQPQHF. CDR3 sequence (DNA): TGTGCCAGCTCACCCGATGAGCGGCAGCCCCAGCATTTT. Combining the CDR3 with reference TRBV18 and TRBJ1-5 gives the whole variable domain NAGVMQNPRHLVRRRGQEARLRCSPMKGHSHVYWYRQLPEEGLKFMVYLQKENIIDESGMPKERFSAEFPKEGPSILRIQQVVRGDSAAYFCASSPDERQPQHFGDGTRLSIL.

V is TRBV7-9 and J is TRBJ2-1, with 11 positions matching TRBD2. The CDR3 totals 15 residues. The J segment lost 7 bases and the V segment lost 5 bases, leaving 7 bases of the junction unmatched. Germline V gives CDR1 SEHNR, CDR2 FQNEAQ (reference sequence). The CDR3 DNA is TGTGCCAGCAGCGGCGGGACTAGCGGATCTAATGAGCAGTTCTTC. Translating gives CASSGGTSGSNEQFF.

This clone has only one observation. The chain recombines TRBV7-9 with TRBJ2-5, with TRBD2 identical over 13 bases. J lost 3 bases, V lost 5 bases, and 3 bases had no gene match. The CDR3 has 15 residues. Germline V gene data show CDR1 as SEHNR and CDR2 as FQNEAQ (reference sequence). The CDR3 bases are TGTGCCAGCAGCGTCGGACTAGCGGGGGAAGAGACCCAGTACTTC. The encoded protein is CASSVGLAGEETQYF.

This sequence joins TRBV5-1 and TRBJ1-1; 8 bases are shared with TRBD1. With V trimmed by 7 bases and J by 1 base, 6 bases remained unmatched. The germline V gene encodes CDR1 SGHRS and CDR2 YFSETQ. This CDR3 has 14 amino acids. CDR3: CASLPGTGNTEAFF. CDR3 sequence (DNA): TGCGCCAGCCTTCCCGGGACAGGGAACACTGAAGCTTTCTTT.